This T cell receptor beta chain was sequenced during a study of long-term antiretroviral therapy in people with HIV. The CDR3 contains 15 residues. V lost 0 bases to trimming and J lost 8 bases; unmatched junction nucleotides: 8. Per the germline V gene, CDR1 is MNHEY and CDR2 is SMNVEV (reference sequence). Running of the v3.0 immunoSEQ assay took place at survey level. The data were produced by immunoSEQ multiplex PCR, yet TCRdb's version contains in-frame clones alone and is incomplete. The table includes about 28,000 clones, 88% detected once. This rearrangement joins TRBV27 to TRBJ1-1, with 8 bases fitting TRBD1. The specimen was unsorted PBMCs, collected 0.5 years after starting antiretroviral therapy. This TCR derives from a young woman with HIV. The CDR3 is CASSLSPTGTGEAFF. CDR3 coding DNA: TGTGCCAGCAGTTTATCACCGACCGGGACAGGCGAAGCTTTCTTT.